A selection of T cell receptor beta chains follows, all from one sample in a study of PD-1 blockade in classical Hodgkin lymphoma. TCRdb keeps only in-frame clones here, not all; method: immunoSEQ multiplex PCR. The repertoire holds about 98,000 clones, with roughly 92% as singletons. The specimen comprised peripheral blood mononuclear cells (PBMCs), sampled at baseline. These receptors were collected from a human donor with classical Hodgkin lymphoma. Each CDR3 is given with its conserved first and last residue. Each record gives: J gene, D gene, V gene, clone size, CDR3 protein, CDR3 DNA. A D gene is named only where the DNA matches it firmly. Only part of the rows carry a size: once, few, many, or a class if the clone is expanded.

>TRBJ1-3|-|TRBV28|few
CASSIQGPGNTIYF
TGTGCCAGCAGTATACAGGGTCCTGGAAACACCATATATTTT
>TRBJ2-3|TRBD1|TRBV11-2|-
CASSSGTGYPTDTQYF
TGTGCCAGCAGTTCCGGGACAGGTTACCCCACAGATACGCAGTATTTT
>TRBJ2-1|TRBD2|TRBV5-1|-
CASSREALNEQFF
TGCGCCAGCAGCCGGGAGGCTTTAAATGAGCAGTTCTTC
>TRBJ2-5|-|TRBV7-9|-
CASASRSQETQYF
TGTGCCAGCGCCTCGAGGAGTCAAGAGACCCAGTACTTC
>TRBJ1-1|-|TRBV7-8|-
CASSSNAAGSSGDTEAFF
TGTGCCAGCAGCTCGAACGCCGCCGGGTCCAGTGGGGACACTGAAGCTTTCTTT
>TRBJ2-1|-|TRBV7-6|-
CASSLRANEQFF
TGTGCCAGCAGCTTACGGGCCAATGAGCAGTTCTTC
>TRBJ1-4|-|TRBV7-9|-
CASSLGLQILFF
TGTGCCAGCAGCTTAGGACTTCAGATACTGTTTTTT
>TRBJ2-7|TRBD1|TRBV5-8|-
CASSLLRGQGYEQYF
TGTGCCAGCAGCCTACTCCGCGGACAGGGATACGAGCAGTACTTC
>TRBJ2-1|TRBD2|TRBV28|-
CASSSLGLAGDEQFF
TGTGCCAGCAGTTCCTTGGGACTAGCGGGAGATGAGCAGTTCTTC
>TRBJ2-7|-|TRBV6-5|-
CASSRQGYSYEQYF
TGTGCCAGCAGTCGGCAGGGGTACTCCTACGAGCAGTACTTC
>TRBJ1-2|TRBD1|TRBV5-1|-
CASSLGQGANGYTF
TGCGCCAGCAGCTTGGGACAGGGGGCTAATGGCTACACCTTC
>TRBJ2-7|TRBD1|TRBV7-9|-
CASSTRQGLSSYEQYF
TGTGCCAGCAGCACCCGACAGGGCCTTAGTTCCTACGAGCAGTACTTC
>TRBJ2-6|TRBD2|TRBV25-1|-
CASLSGYYSGANVLTF
TGTGCCAGCCTTAGCGGGTACTACTCTGGGGCCAACGTCCTGACTTTC
>TRBJ2-7|-|TRBV29-1|-
CSVAKGAEGQYF
TGCAGCGTTGCTAAGGGAGCAGAGGGGCAGTACTTC
>TRBJ1-5|-|TRBV30|-
CAWSEHYSNQPQHF
TGTGCCTGGAGTGAGCACTATAGCAATCAGCCCCAGCATTTT
>TRBJ2-3|-|TRBV2|-
CASSDRTDTQYF
TGTGCCAGCAGTGATCGCACAGATACGCAGTATTTT
>TRBJ1-1|-|TRBV9|-
CASSPLPRMNTEAFF
TGTGCCAGCAGCCCTTTACCTAGAATGAACACTGAAGCTTTCTTT
>TRBJ1-2|-|TRBV27|-
CASSLTTDTINYGYTF
TGTGCCAGCAGTTTAACGACAGACACCATTAACTATGGCTACACCTTC
>TRBJ1-2|-|TRBV28|-
CASSVPGEAYGYTF
TGTGCCAGCAGTGTCCCAGGAGAGGCCTATGGCTACACCTTC
>TRBJ2-7|TRBD2|TRBV28|once
CASSRTSGGEQYF
TGTGCCAGCAGCCGTACTAGCGGGGGGGAGCAGTACTTC
>TRBJ2-1|TRBD2|TRBV6-5|-
CASKPSGYYNEQFF
TGTGCCAGCAAACCTAGCGGTTATTACAATGAGCAGTTCTTC
>TRBJ1-4|-|TRBV5-1|-
CASSDHREANEKLFF
TGCGCCAGCAGCGATCACAGGGAAGCTAATGAAAAACTGTTTTTT
>TRBJ1-2|-|TRBV5-1|-
CASRQDSNYGYTF
TGCGCCAGCAGACAGGACAGCAACTATGGCTACACCTTC
>TRBJ1-1|TRBD1|TRBV18|-
CASSRDRARFEAFF
TGTGCCAGCTCCCGGGACAGAGCGCGCTTTGAAGCTTTCTTT
>TRBJ2-1|TRBD2|TRBV27|-
CASSTTSGTSPAGEQFF
TGTGCCAGCAGTACCACTAGCGGCACCTCCCCCGCGGGTGAGCAGTTCTTC
>TRBJ2-3|-|TRBV2|-
CASRGSSSTDTQYF
TGTGCCAGCAGGGGATCCAGCAGCACAGATACGCAGTATTTT
>TRBJ2-7|TRBD1|TRBV6-5|once
CASSYSLDRALYEQYF
TGTGCCAGCAGTTACTCGTTAGACAGGGCCCTCTACGAGCAGTACTTC
>TRBJ2-1|TRBD2|TRBV9|once
CASSVARGGHNEQFF
TGTGCCAGCAGCGTAGCTCGCGGGGGTCACAATGAGCAGTTCTTC
>TRBJ2-3|TRBD2|TRBV29-1|-
CSVPSGGRTDTQYF
TGCAGCGTTCCTAGCGGGGGCCGCACAGATACGCAGTATTTT
>TRBJ2-7|TRBD2|TRBV11-2|-
CASSFASGSYEQYF
TGTGCCAGCAGCTTTGCTAGCGGGAGCTACGAGCAGTACTTC
>TRBJ2-7|-|TRBV6-1|-
CASSQDRNRLYEQYF
TGTGCCAGCAGTCAAGACAGGAACCGTCTCTACGAGCAGTACTTC
>TRBJ2-1|TRBD2|TRBV9|-
CASSVATSGRAGNEQFF
TGTGCCAGCAGCGTAGCGACTAGCGGGAGGGCTGGCAATGAGCAGTTCTTC
>TRBJ2-7|-|TRBV10-3|-
CAISGGLAYEQYF
TGTGCCATCAGTGGAGGCCTGGCCTACGAGCAGTACTTC
>TRBJ2-7|-|TRBV6-5|-
CASSFQLGPSYEQYF
TGTGCCAGCAGTTTTCAACTAGGCCCTTCCTACGAGCAGTACTTC
>TRBJ2-1|TRBD2|TRBV19|-
CASTAGLAGGRSYNEQFF
TGTGCCAGTACCGCGGGACTAGCGGGAGGCCGCTCCTACAATGAGCAGTTCTTC